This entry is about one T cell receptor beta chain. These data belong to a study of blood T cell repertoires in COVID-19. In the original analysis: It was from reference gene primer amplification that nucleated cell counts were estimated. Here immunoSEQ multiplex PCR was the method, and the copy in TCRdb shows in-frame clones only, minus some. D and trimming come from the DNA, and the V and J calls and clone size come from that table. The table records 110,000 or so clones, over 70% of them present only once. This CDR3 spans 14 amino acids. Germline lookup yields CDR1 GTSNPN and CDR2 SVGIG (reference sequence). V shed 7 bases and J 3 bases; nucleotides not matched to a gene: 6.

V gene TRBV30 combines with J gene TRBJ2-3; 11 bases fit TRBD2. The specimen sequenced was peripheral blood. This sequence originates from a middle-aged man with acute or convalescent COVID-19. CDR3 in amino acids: CASRLAGGTDTQYF. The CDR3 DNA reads TGTGCCTCTCGCCTAGCGGGGGGAACAGATACGCAGTATTTT.